This is a list of T cell receptor beta chains from one sample in a study of blood T cell repertoires in COVID-19. Clones were read by immunoSEQ multiplex PCR, and TCRdb kept only the in-frame ones, dropping some. The sample shows 70,000 to 90,000 clones, 86% of them seen only once. The sample was peripheral blood. The receptor source for this set is an elderly man with COVID-19, enrolled during active disease. Both conserved end residues are part of each CDR3. A D gene is named only where the DNA matches it firmly. Not every row has a clone size; where given, it reads once, few, many or a size class.

abundance	d_gene	v_gene	j_gene	CDR3aa	CDR3nt
-	-	TRBV14	TRBJ1-4	CASSQRQGGTNEKLFF	TGTGCCAGCAGCCAAAGGCAGGGAGGAACTAATGAAAAACTGTTTTTT
-	TRBD2	TRBV6-5	TRBJ2-5	CASSSILAGEETQYF	TGTGCCAGCAGCTCAATACTAGCGGGGGAAGAGACCCAGTACTTC
-	-	TRBV11-3	TRBJ2-2	CASSLDGGSDTGELFF	TGTGCCAGCAGCTTAGATGGGGGCAGCGACACCGGGGAGCTGTTTTTT
-	TRBD1	TRBV6-5	TRBJ1-5	CASLGQGNQPQHF	TGTGCCAGCCTGGGACAGGGCAATCAGCCCCAGCATTTT
-	TRBD1	TRBV6-1	TRBJ1-4	CASSRYGQGDEKLFF	TGTGCCAGCAGCCGATATGGACAGGGGGATGAAAAACTGTTTTTT
-	TRBD1	TRBV5-4	TRBJ1-2	CASSLRGRDGYTF	TGTGCCAGCAGCCTCAGGGGGCGAGATGGCTACACCTTC
-	TRBD2	TRBV6-6	TRBJ2-1	CASSYQGAGEFF	TGTGCCAGCAGTTACCAAGGGGCGGGGGAGTTCTTC
-	-	TRBV18	TRBJ1-4	CASSPQGDEKLFF	TGTGCCAGCTCACCACAGGGAGATGAAAAACTGTTTTTT
-	-	TRBV4-1	TRBJ1-2	CASSQDPRDGYTF	TGCGCCAGCAGCCAAGATCCTCGGGATGGCTACACCTTC
few	-	TRBV7-9	TRBJ1-2	CASSPPGGHYGYTF	TGTGCCAGCAGCCCCCCGGGGGGTCACTATGGCTACACCTTC
-	-	TRBV5-4	TRBJ2-3	CASSSGQRGPTDTQYF	TGTGCCAGCAGCTCGGGACAGCGGGGGCCCACAGATACGCAGTATTTT
-	TRBD1	TRBV6-6	TRBJ1-1	CATVDRGVSEAFF	TGTGCCACGGTTGACAGGGGGGTTTCTGAAGCTTTCTTT
-	-	TRBV4-2	TRBJ2-5	CASSQGETLYQETQYF	TGTGCCAGCAGCCAAGGAGAGACATTGTACCAAGAGACCCAGTACTTC
-	-	TRBV6-4	TRBJ2-3	CASSDGSRGTEVDTQYF	TGTGCCAGCAGTGACGGATCAAGGGGAACAGAGGTGGATACGCAGTATTTT
-	-	TRBV28	TRBJ1-5	CASSPAGEGGQPQHF	TGTGCCAGCAGTCCCGCAGGGGAGGGAGGGCAGCCCCAGCATTTT
-	-	TRBV4-2	TRBJ1-2	CASTPSTVNYGYTF	TGTGCCAGCACTCCCTCAACGGTTAACTATGGCTACACCTTC
-	-	TRBV4-3	TRBJ1-4	CASSQEREKLFF	TGCGCCAGCAGCCAAGAGAGGGAAAAACTGTTTTTT
-	TRBD1	TRBV5-6	TRBJ1-1	CASSLGGRGDTEAFF	TGTGCCAGCAGCTTGGGTGGCAGGGGGGACACTGAAGCTTTCTTT
-	-	TRBV28	TRBJ2-3	CASSFPLDTQYF	TGTGCCAGCAGTTTCCCCTTGGATACGCAGTATTTT
few	-	TRBV6-1	TRBJ1-6	CASSEVRAYNSPLHF	TGTGCCAGCAGTGAAGTCAGGGCCTATAATTCACCCCTCCACTTT
-	-	TRBV5-5	TRBJ2-3	CASRSGLDTQYF	TGTGCCAGCAGATCAGGGTTAGATACGCAGTATTTT
-	-	TRBV9	TRBJ2-7	CASSVGPSHYEQYF	TGTGCCAGCAGCGTAGGGCCTAGTCACTACGAGCAGTACTTC
-	TRBD1	TRBV18	TRBJ1-1	CASSPLGQGNTEAFF	TGTGCCAGCTCACCCCTGGGACAGGGAAACACTGAAGCTTTCTTT
-	-	TRBV20-1	TRBJ2-6	CGGQGDNVLTF	TGCGGGGGGCAGGGGGACAACGTCCTGACTTTC
-	-	TRBV13	TRBJ1-1	CASSFAGSEAFF	TGTGCCAGCAGCTTTGCGGGCTCTGAAGCTTTCTTT